A single sample is the source of the 3 T cell receptor beta chains below, sequenced in a study of shared clonotypes between healthy human individuals. The table came from immunoSEQ multiplex PCR; TCRdb's copy has only in-frame clones and leaves some out. The profile covers over a million clones, with around 74% appearing a single time and 1.4% taken by the ten largest. Input material: memory CD4+ T cells sorted from blood. The subset: CD45RA-negative fraction. Every receptor here comes from a man between 18 and 35 years old in good health.

About this clone: Additional DNA sequences in this sample encode the identical CDR3. This chain links TRBV5-1 with TRBJ2-7, with no clear D. Germline V gene lookup returns CDR1 SGHRS and CDR2 YFSETQ. The ends were cut back, 0 bases at V and 0 bases at J, with 10 bases in the middle. The CDR3 is 15 residues long. This CDR3 reads CASSLGGSGSYEQYF. DNA for the CDR3: TGCGCCAGCAGCTTGGGGGGTTCCGGCTCCTACGAGCAGTACTTC. Supplemented by reference TRBV5-1 and TRBJ2-7, the full variable domain reads KAGVTQTPRYLIKTRGQQVTLSCSPISGHRSVSWYQQTPGQGLQFLFEYFSETQRNKGNFPGRFSGRQFSNSRSEMNVSTLELGDSALYLCASSLGGSGSYEQYFGPGTRLTVT.

The chain links TRBV6-1 to TRBJ2-5; D is ambiguous. Germline V CDR1 and CDR2: MNHNS, SASEGT. The CDR3 has 12 amino acids. Trimming stripped 2 bases from V and 5 bases from J, with 6 bases between. CDR3 residues: CASSEPWETQYF. CDR3 DNA: TGTGCCAGCAGTGAACCCTGGGAGACCCAGTACTTC.

There are many counts of this clone. CDR3 region: CAWSVFGVRGNQPQHF. The CDR3 nucleotides read TGTGCCTGGAGTGTATTCGGGGTGAGGGGCAATCAGCCCCAGCATTTT. This chain uses TRBV30 with TRBJ1-5; D is unresolved. Germline V lookup: CDR1 GTSNPN, CDR2 SVGIG (reference sequence). The V end was cut by 0 bases, the J end by 2 bases, with 14 bases between. This CDR3 is 16 amino acids long.